Here is one T cell receptor beta chain with its context. The target antigen is unknown. This record belongs to a study of OX40 agonist ivuxolimab in advanced cancers. Notes on the study in general: CD4+ and CD8+ T cells in blood underwent clonal expansion by week 6 at 0.1 to 3.0 mg/kg. With doses of 0.1-3.0 mg/kg, partial responders showed among the lowest clonal expansion. In the expanded peripheral T cells, antigen specificity was never determined.

Per germline, CDR1 LNHDA and CDR2 SQIVND (reference sequence). The CDR3 has 13 amino acids. This table comes from immunoSEQ multiplex PCR, and its TCRdb copy is limited to in-frame clones, with some not included. Among more than 65,000 clones listed, approximately 90% were seen once. This TCR derives from an adult with an advanced solid tumor such as melanoma, head and neck, liver or kidney cancer. This sequence joins TRBV19 and TRBJ2-5; maybe TRBD2 (6 bases). The DNA end is a closer match to TRBJ2-7, so the J assignment may be wrong. The sequencing used CD4+ or CD8+ T cells sorted from blood, collected in a trial of the OX40 agonist ivuxolimab. CDR3 in DNA: TGTGCCAGTAGTCTGGACTACTCCTACGAGCAGTACTTC. Translating it yields CASSLDYSYEQYF.